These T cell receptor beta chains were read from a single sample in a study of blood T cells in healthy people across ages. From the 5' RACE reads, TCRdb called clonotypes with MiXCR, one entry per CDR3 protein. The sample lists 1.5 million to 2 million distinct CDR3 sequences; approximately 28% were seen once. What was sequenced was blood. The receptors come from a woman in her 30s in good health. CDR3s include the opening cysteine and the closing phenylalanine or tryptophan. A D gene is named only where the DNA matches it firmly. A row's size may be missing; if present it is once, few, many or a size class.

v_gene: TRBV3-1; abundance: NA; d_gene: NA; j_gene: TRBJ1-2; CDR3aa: CASSHSLIRGYTF; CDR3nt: TGTGCCAGCAGCCACTCCCTGATAAGGGGCTACACCTTC
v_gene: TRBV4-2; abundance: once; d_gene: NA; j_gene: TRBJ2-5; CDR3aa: CASSQGRAGGTQYF; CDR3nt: TGTGCCAGCAGCCAAGGGAGGGCAGGAGGGACCCAGTACTTC
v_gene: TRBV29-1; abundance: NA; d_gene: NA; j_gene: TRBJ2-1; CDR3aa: CSAIRTASSHNEQFF; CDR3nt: TGCAGCGCGATAAGGACGGCGAGCTCCCACAATGAGCAGTTCTTC
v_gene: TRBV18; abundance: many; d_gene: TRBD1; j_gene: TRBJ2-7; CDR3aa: CASSPAGQGLYEQYF; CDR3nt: TGTGCCAGCTCACCAGCTGGACAGGGTCTATACGAGCAGTACTTC
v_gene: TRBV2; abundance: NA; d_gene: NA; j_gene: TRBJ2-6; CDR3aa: CASTPDSGANVLTF; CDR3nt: TGTGCCTCAACCCCGGACTCTGGGGCCAACGTCCTGACTTTC
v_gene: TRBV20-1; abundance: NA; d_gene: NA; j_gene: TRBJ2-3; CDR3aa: CSSGHTDTDTQYF; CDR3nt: TGCAGTTCTGGACACACCGACACAGATACGCAGTATTTT
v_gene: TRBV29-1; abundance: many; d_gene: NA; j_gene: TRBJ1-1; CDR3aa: CSVGPKGARNTEAFF; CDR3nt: TGCAGCGTTGGCCCAAAAGGAGCTAGGAACACTGAAGCTTTCTTT
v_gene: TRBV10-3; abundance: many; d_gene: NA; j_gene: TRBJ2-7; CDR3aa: CAISELKSYEQYF; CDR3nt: TGTGCCATCAGTGAGTTGAAATCCTACGAGCAGTACTTC
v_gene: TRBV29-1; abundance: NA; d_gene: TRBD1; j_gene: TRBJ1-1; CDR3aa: CSVDRGRNTEAFF; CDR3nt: TGCAGCGTGGACAGGGGGAGGAACACTGAAGCTTTCTTT
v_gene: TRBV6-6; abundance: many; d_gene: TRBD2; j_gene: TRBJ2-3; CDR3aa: CASSYSSLRGGGDTQYF; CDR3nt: TGTGCCAGCAGTTACTCGAGCTTGCGGGGGGGCGGTGATACGCAGTATTTT
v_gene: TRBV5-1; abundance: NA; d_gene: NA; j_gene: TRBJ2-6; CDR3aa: CASTGRVSSGANVLTF; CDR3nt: TGCGCCAGTACAGGTAGGGTCTCCTCTGGGGCCAACGTCCTGACTTTC
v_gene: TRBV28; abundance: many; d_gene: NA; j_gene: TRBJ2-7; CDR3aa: CASSFDRFYEQYF; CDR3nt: TGTGCCAGCAGTTTCGACAGATTCTACGAGCAGTACTTC
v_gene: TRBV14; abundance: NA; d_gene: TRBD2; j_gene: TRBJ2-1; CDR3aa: CASSQDLSSGYNEQFF; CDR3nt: TGTGCCAGCAGCCAAGATCTGTCTAGCGGCTACAATGAGCAGTTCTTC
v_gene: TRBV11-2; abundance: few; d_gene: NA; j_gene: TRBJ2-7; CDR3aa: CASKDGRIAYEQYF; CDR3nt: TGTGCCAGCAAGGACGGCCGGATCGCCTACGAGCAGTACTTC
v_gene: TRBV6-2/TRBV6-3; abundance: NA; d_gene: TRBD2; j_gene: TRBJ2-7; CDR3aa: CASSTSGRIPYEQYF; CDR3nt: TGTGCCAGCTCCACTAGCGGGAGAATCCCCTACGAGCAGTACTTC
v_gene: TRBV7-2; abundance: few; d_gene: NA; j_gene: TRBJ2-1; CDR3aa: CASSSGGGMIGEQFF; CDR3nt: TGTGCCAGCAGCTCCGGGGGCGGGATGATAGGTGAGCAGTTCTTC
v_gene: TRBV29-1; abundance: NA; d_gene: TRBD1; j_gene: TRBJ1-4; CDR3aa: CSVTNRGRSEKLFF; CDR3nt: TGCAGCGTTACAAACAGGGGGCGCAGTGAAAAACTGTTTTTT
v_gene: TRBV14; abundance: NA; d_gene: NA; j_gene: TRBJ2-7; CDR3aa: CASSQAWGQGSYEQYF; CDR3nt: TGTGCCAGCAGCCAAGCTTGGGGCCAGGGATCCTACGAGCAGTACTTC
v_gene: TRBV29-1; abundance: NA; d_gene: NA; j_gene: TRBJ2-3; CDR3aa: CSVGRQYTDTQYF; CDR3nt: TGCAGCGTTGGCCGGCAGTACACAGATACGCAGTATTTT
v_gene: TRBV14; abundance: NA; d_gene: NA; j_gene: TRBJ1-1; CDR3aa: CAGSPRLSTEAFF; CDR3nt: TGTGCCGGCAGTCCCCGATTGAGTACTGAAGCTTTCTTT
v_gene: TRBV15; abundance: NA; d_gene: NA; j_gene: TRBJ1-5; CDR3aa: CATSSFGDHQPQHF; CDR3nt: TGTGCCACCAGCAGTTTCGGGGACCATCAGCCCCAGCATTTT
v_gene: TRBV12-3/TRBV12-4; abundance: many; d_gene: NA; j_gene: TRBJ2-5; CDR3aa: CASSQGLSQETQYF; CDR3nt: TGTGCCAGCAGCCAAGGACTCTCCCAAGAGACCCAGTACTTC
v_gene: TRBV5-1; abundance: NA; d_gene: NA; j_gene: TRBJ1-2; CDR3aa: CASSLAGEVNYGYTF; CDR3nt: TGCGCCAGCAGCTTGGCTGGAGAAGTTAACTATGGCTACACCTTC
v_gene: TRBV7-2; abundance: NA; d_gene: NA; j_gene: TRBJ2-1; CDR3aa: CASSPYPVTLSSGQFF; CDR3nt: TGTGCCAGCAGCCCCTATCCCGTGACGCTCAGTTCGGGGCAGTTCTTC
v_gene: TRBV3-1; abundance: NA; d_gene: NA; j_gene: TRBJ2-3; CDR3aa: CASSQETGVSTDTQYF; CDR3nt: TGTGCCAGCAGCCAAGAAACTGGGGTGAGCACAGATACGCAGTATTTT
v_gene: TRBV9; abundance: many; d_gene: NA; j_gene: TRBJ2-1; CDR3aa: CASSVAGLNSYNEQFF; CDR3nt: TGTGCCAGCAGCGTAGCAGGGTTGAATTCCTACAATGAGCAGTTCTTC
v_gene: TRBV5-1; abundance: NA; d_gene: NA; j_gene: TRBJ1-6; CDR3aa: CASSLAKGADSPLHF; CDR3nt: TGCGCCAGCAGCTTGGCCAAGGGAGCGGACTCACCCCTCCACTTT
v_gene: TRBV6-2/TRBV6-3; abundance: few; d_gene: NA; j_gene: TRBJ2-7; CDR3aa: CASSSPLSTYEQYF; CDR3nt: TGTGCCAGCAGTTCCCCGCTCTCCACCTACGAGCAGTACTTC
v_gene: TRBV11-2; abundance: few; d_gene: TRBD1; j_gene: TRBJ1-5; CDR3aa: CASSLAGTGASNQPQHF; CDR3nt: TGTGCCAGCAGCTTAGCTGGGACAGGGGCGAGCAATCAGCCCCAGCATTTT
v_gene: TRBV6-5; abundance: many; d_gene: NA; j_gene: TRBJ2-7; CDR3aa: CASVSYSYEQYF; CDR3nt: TGTGCCAGCGTGTCGTACAGCTACGAGCAGTACTTC
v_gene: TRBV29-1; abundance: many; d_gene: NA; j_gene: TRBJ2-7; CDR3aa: CSVVSPADEQYF; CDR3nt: TGCAGCGTTGTCAGTCCGGCAGACGAGCAGTACTTC
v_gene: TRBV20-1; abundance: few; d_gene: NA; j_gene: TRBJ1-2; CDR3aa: CSASRGAQNYGYTF; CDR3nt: TGCAGTGCTAGTCGGGGGGCGCAGAACTATGGCTACACCTTC
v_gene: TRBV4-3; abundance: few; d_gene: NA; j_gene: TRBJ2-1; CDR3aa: CASSQGLEANEQFF; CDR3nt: TGCGCCAGCAGCCAAGGTCTCGAGGCTAATGAGCAGTTCTTC
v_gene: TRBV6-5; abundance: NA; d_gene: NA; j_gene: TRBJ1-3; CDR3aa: CASSSTGDTIYF; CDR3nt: TGTGCCAGCAGTAGTACGGGAGACACCATATATTTT
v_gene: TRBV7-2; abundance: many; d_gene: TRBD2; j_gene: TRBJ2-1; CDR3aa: CASSYSGSSYNEQFF; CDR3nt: TGTGCCAGCAGTTACAGCGGGAGTTCCTACAATGAGCAGTTCTTC
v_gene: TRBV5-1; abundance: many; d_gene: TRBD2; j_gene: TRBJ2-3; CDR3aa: CASRTSGRNTDTQYF; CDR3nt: TGCGCCAGCCGGACTAGCGGGAGGAACACAGATACGCAGTATTTT
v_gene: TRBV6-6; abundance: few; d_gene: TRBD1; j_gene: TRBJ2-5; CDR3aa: CASSYDTGGGTQYF; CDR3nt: TGTGCCAGCAGTTACGATACAGGGGGAGGGACCCAGTACTTC
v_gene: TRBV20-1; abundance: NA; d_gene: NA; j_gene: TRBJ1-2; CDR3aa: CSALPIEVGIYGYTF; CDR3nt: TGCAGTGCCCTCCCGATTGAGGTGGGAATCTATGGCTACACCTTC
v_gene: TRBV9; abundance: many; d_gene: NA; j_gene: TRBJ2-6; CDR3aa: CASSVSQEGGGANVLTF; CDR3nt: TGTGCCAGCAGCGTATCCCAGGAGGGCGGCGGGGCCAACGTCCTGACTTTC
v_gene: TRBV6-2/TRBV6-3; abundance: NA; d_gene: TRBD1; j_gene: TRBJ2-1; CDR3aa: CASSYRQGSDNEQFF; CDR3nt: TGTGCCAGCAGTTATAGACAGGGGTCCGACAATGAGCAGTTCTTC
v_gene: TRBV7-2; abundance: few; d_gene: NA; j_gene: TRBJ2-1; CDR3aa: CASSLDLAGSYNEQFF; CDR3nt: TGTGCCAGCAGCTTAGATCTCGCCGGCTCCTACAATGAGCAGTTCTTC
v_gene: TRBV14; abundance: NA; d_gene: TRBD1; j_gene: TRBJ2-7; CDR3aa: CASSPGQGITGVEQYF; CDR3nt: TGTGCCAGCAGCCCGGGACAGGGAATAACCGGGGTCGAGCAGTACTTC
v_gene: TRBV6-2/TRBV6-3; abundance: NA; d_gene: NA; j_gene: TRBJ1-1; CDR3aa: CASSSLQGVVNTEAFF; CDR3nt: TGTGCCAGCAGTTCCCTACAGGGCGTCGTGAACACTGAAGCTTTCTTT
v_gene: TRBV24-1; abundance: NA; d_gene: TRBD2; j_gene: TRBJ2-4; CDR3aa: CATSDLPQRTGTSGGGAKNIQYF; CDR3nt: TGTGCCACCAGTGATTTGCCGCAACGGACCGGGACTAGCGGGGGGGGAGCCAAAAACATTCAGTACTTC
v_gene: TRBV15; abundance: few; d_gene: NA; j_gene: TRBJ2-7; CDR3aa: CATSVRVMHEQYF; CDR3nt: TGTGCCACCAGCGTCAGGGTGATGCACGAGCAGTACTTC
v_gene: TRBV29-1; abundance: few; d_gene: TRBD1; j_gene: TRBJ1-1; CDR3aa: CSENRGPLAEAFF; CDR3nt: TGCAGCGAAAACAGGGGTCCCTTGGCTGAAGCTTTCTTT
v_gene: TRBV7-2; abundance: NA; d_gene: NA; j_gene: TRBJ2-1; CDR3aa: CASSRDPGRDEQFF; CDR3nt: TGTGCCAGCAGCAGGGACCCTGGGCGCGATGAGCAGTTCTTC
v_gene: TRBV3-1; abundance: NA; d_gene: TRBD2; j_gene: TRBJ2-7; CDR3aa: CASSHSTSGSFREQYF; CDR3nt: TGTGCCAGCAGCCACTCGACTAGCGGGAGTTTTCGCGAGCAGTACTTC
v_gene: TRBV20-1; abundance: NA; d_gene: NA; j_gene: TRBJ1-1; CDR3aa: CSARDTGNMNTEAFF; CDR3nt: TGCAGTGCTAGAGATACAGGGAACATGAACACTGAAGCTTTCTTT
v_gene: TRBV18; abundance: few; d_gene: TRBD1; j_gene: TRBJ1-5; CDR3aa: CASSPTMEGGEGNQPQHF; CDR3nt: TGTGCCAGCTCACCCACGATGGAAGGGGGCGAAGGCAATCAGCCCCAGCATTTT
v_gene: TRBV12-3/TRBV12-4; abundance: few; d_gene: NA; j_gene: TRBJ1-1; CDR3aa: CASSPRVRGVAFF; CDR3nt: TGTGCCAGCAGTCCCAGGGTACGAGGAGTCGCTTTCTTT